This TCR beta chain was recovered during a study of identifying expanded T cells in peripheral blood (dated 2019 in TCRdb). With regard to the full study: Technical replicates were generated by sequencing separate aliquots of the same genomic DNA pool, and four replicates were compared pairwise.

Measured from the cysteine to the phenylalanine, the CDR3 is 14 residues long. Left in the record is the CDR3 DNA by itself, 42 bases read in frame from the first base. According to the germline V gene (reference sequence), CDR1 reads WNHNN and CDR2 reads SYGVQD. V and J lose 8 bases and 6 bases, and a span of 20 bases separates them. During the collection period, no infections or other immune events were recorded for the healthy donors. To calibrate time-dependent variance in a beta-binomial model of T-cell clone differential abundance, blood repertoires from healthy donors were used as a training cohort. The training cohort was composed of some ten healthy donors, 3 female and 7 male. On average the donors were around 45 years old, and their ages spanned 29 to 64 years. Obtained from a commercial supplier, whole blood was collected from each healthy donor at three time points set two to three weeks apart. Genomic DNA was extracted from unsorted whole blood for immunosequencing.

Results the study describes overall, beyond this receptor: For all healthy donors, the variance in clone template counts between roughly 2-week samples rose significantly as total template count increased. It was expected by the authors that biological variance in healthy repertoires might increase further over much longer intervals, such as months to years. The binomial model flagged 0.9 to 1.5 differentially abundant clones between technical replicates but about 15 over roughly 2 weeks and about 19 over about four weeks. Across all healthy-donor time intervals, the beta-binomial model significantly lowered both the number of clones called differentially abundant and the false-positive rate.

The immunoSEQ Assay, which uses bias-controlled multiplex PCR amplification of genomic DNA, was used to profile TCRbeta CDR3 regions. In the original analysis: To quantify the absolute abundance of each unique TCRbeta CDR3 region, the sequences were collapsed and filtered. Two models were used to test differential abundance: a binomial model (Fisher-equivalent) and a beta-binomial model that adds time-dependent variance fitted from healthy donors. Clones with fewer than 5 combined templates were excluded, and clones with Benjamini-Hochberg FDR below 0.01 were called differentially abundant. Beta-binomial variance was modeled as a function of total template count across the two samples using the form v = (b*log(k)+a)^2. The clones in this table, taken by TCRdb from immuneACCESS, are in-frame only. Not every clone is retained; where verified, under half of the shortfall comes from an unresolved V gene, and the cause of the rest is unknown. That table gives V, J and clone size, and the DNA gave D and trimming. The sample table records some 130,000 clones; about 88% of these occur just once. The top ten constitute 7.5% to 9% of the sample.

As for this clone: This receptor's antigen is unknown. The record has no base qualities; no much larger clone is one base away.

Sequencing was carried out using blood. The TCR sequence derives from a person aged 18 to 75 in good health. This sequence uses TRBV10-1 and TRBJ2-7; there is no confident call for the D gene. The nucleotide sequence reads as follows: TGCGCCAGCGCACGGAGTCTCGACGTCGGCGAGCAGTACTTC. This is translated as CASARSLDVGEQYF.